The present entry profiles one T cell receptor (beta chain) with its context. Study members were between roughly 18 and 100 years old and lived in 24 US regions. Germline CDR1 and CDR2: SGHAT and FQNNGV. This CDR3 region has 12 residues. V was clipped by 7 bases and J by 4 bases, with 11 bases between them. Assay: immunoSEQ multiplex PCR; the TCRdb copy retains only in-frame clones and omits some. Counted here are 250,000 to 300,000 clones, around 92% occurring once; the ten biggest clones make up under 2.5%. The entry originates in a study of blood T cell repertoires in COVID-19. The specimen was PBMCs or T cells enriched from blood (not recorded which). This receptor was identified in a woman aged 60-75 years who had recovered from COVID-19. The chain is built from TRBV11-2 and TRBJ2-7; D remains unclear. The DNA of the CDR3 is TGTGCCAGCACCCAAGATACTTACGAGCAGTACTTC. Residues: CASTQDTYEQYF.